This T cell receptor beta chain was found in a study of T cell responses to AZD1222 COVID-19 vaccine. Looking at the study overall: Both about-4-week and about-12-week second-dose recipients were combined. General study results and limits: Unmutated variant regions reportedly attract nearly half of all spike-specific TCRs. The donors showed a predominance of white British ancestry and of females, with possible underestimation of clonal diversity. Spike-specific TCR repertoires showed rising breadth and depth after two AZD1222 doses.

The CDR3 extends over 19 amino acids. V was clipped by 4 bases and J by 2 bases, with 25 bases between them. Per the germline V gene, CDR1 is MGHRA and CDR2 is YSYEKL. Of note for this clone: No antigen is known for it.

Only in-frame clones appear in the TCRdb table, and some are missing; sequencing was by immunoSEQ multiplex PCR. The sample carries about 170,000 clones, about nine tenths recorded once. The sequence derives from an adult in good health. The sample consisted of peripheral blood, taken on day 0 of AZD1222 vaccination. V and J are TRBV4-1 and TRBJ2-3, with D perhaps given as TRBD1 or TRBD2 (5 bases each). In nucleotides, the CDR3 is TGCGCCAGCAGCCCCCCCCCGGGAACAGGTGGGAGCTACACAGATACGCAGTATTTT. Translated, it gives CASSPPPGTGGSYTDTQYF.